The 21 T cell receptor beta chains reported below all come from one sample, sequenced in a study of cytomegalovirus exposure and HLA in healthy donors. The PCR contained 60 Vbeta and 13 Jbeta primers. Clones were read by immunoSEQ multiplex PCR, and TCRdb kept only the in-frame ones, dropping some. The sample contains some 180,000 clones, roughly 79% of which appear only once. What was sequenced was PBMCs. The receptors originated from a male donor in good health and CMV-seronegative.

This chain joins TRBV20-1 and TRBJ2-7; no firm D call. V was clipped by 2 bases and J by 2 bases, with 4 bases between them. In germline, CDR1 is DFQATT, CDR2 SNEGSKA (reference sequence). This CDR3 is 11 amino acids long. Here the CDR3 reads CSARSTYEQYF. DNA for the CDR3: TGCAGTGCTAGATCAACCTACGAGCAGTACTTC.

This rearrangement joins TRBV11-2 to TRBJ2-3, with D tentatively TRBD1 (5 bases). The CDR3 runs to 14 residues. Trimming cost V 0 bases and J 3 bases, with 7 bases left between them. CDR1 is SGHAT and CDR2 is FQNNGV in the germline V gene. For the CDR3, the DNA is TGTGCCAGCAGCTTAGATAAGGGGACAGATACGCAGTATTTT. Amino acids: CASSLDKGTDTQYF.

This clone was observed a handful of times. The chain uses TRBV19 and TRBJ1-5; no clear D. CDR1 is LNHDA, CDR2 SQIVND, per germline (reference sequence). The CDR3 extends over 11 amino acids. V dropped 11 bases and J dropped 8 bases, with 13 bases sitting between them. Here the CDR3 DNA reads TGTGCCGGCGGTACCCGGGAGCCCCAGCATTTT. This encodes CAGGTREPQHF. Complete variable domain (other parts from reference TRBV19 and TRBJ1-5): DGGITQSPKYLFRKEGQNVTLSCEQNLNHDAMYWYRQDPGQGLRLIYYSQIVNDFQKGDIAEGYSVSREKKESFPLTVTSAQKNPTAFYLCAGGTREPQHFGDGTRLSIL.

This clone was observed a handful of times. Other DNA sequences in the sample encode the same CDR3. The gene calls are TRBV7-3 and TRBJ2-1; 12 bases align to TRBD2. The germline gives CDR1 SGHTA, CDR2 FQGTGA. J lost 7 bases, V lost 2 bases, and 0 bases had no gene match. CDR3 length: 14 residues. The CDR3 here is CASSLGTSGNEQFF. Written as DNA, the CDR3 is TGTGCCAGCAGCTTAGGGACTAGCGGGAATGAGCAGTTCTTC.

This clone was detected only a few times. The rearrangement links TRBV6-6 to TRBJ2-7; 11 bases are a match to TRBD1. Germline V gives CDR1 MNHNY, CDR2 SVGAGI (reference sequence). This CDR3 has 15 residues. Trimming at V came to 5 bases and at J to 0 bases, leaving 3 bases not matched to a gene. CDR3 nucleotide sequence: TGTGCCAGCAGTCGGACAGGGGGCGACTCCTACGAGCAGTACTTC. Protein product: CASSRTGGDSYEQYF.

This chain links TRBV6-4 with TRBJ1-1; D is ambiguous. Germline values: CDR1 MRHNA, CDR2 SNTAGT. The CDR3 is 13 residues long. The V end was cut by 5 bases, the J end by 1 base, with 8 bases between. The CDR3 sequence: CASSLGENTEAFF. DNA for the CDR3: TGTGCCAGCAGTCTGGGAGAGAACACTGAAGCTTTCTTT.

The DNA of the CDR3 is TGTGCCACCTCCGTCACGGGAATTAACTATGGCTACACCTTC. Translating gives CATSVTGINYGYTF. This rearrangement joins TRBV10-3 to TRBJ1-2; D remains ambiguous. CDR3 length: 14 residues. V lost 10 bases and J 1 base, leaving 16 bases between the germline ends. Germline V gene lookup returns CDR1 ENHRY and CDR2 SYGVKD.

DNA for the CDR3: TGTGCCAGCAGCTTGGTGGCGGGAGGGCCCAATGAGCAGTTCTTC. Protein product: CASSLVAGGPNEQFF. The J gene is TRBJ2-1, the V gene TRBV5-6; TRBD2 matches 9 bases. After removal of 0 bases from V and 6 bases from J, the junction contained 4 bases not matched to a gene. Germline V CDR1 and CDR2: SGHDT, YYEEEE. The CDR3 covers 15 residues.

The chain carries TRBV18 and TRBJ2-7, with D perhaps matching TRBD2 (5 bases). V lost 3 bases and J 2 bases, leaving 8 bases between the germline ends. The CDR3 is made up of 13 amino acids. Germline CDR1 is KGHSH and CDR2 is LQKENI. CDR3 coding DNA: TGTGCCAGCTCACCCGGGGAGACCTACGAGCAGTACTTC. Its protein is CASSPGETYEQYF.

The genes are TRBV28 and TRBJ2-1; 12 nucleotides line up with TRBD2. V shed 0 bases, J shed 6 bases, and the junction held 0 bases outside the gene matches. The CDR3 covers 15 residues. From germline, CDR1 is MDHEN and CDR2 SYDVKM. The CDR3 DNA is TGTGCCAGCAGTTTATGGACTAGCGGGAGCAATGAGCAGTTCTTC. Translated: CASSLWTSGSNEQFF.

This clone has just a few counts. The J gene is TRBJ2-3, the V gene TRBV30; 12 nucleotides agree with TRBD2. Looked up from germline, CDR1 is GTSNPN and CDR2 is SVGIG (reference sequence). The CDR3 runs to 16 residues. Losses at the gene ends were 0 bases for V and 5 bases for J; bases not matched to a gene: 6. The CDR3 region has the DNA TGTGCCTGGAGTGTACATGGGGGACTAGCGGGAGATACGCAGTATTTT. Its translation is CAWSVHGGLAGDTQYF.

The genes are TRBV4-3 and TRBJ2-3, with D hard to call. The CDR3 has 15 residues. The germline V gene has CDR1 LGHNA and CDR2 YSLEER. V lost 0 bases, J lost 0 bases, and 7 bases lay in between. CDR3 region: CASSQDEESTDTQYF. In DNA form, the CDR3 reads TGCGCCAGCAGCCAAGACGAGGAAAGCACAGATACGCAGTATTTT.

The chain links TRBV4-1 to TRBJ2-1; 7 bases match TRBD2. V gave up 4 bases and J gave up 3 bases; unmatched junction bases: 12. This CDR3 contains 17 residues. Germline-derived CDR1 and CDR2 are MGHRA and YSYEKL. This CDR3 is CASSPQVGGGGYNEQFF. CDR3 coding DNA: TGCGCCAGCAGCCCACAGGTGGGGGGGGGTGGCTACAATGAGCAGTTCTTC.

The chain uses TRBV30 and TRBJ2-7, with a possible D match to TRBD1 (5 bases). CDR1 is GTSNPN and CDR2 is SVGIG in the germline V gene (reference sequence). Trimming removed 2 bases at V and 6 bases at J, with 14 bases between. This CDR3 spans 13 amino acids. CDR3 region: CAWSNSQGGEQYF. The CDR3 DNA reads TGTGCCTGGAGTAACAGCCAGGGCGGCGAGCAGTACTTC.

Note on this clone: Other nucleotide sequences from this sample produce the same CDR3. This chain uses TRBV9 with TRBJ2-5; 8 bases agree with TRBD2. The CDR3 is 14 residues long. Trimming cost V 0 bases and J 4 bases; bases outside gene matches: 2. From germline, CDR1 is SGDLS and CDR2 YYNGEE. This CDR3 is CASSVGGGRETQYF. CDR3 sequence (DNA): TGTGCCAGCAGCGTAGGCGGGGGGCGAGAGACCCAGTACTTC.

J is TRBJ2-1 and V is TRBV5-1, with 7 bases matching TRBD1. Germline CDR1 reads SGHRS; CDR2 reads YFSETQ. The CDR3 is 17 residues long. The junction had 9 bases not matched to a gene; V was cut back by 2 bases and J by 1 base. The CDR3 nucleotides read TGCGCCAGCAGCTTTAATACAGGGGATTTTTCCTACAATGAGCAGTTCTTC. It specifies CASSFNTGDFSYNEQFF.

The chain is built from TRBV19 and TRBJ2-1; TRBD2 agrees at 8 bases. This CDR3 has 17 amino acids. Germline CDR1 and CDR2: LNHDA and SQIVND (reference sequence). V shed 0 bases and J 3 bases; nucleotides not matched to a gene: 7. CDR3: CASSIEGAGLGYNEQFF. DNA for the CDR3: TGTGCCAGTAGTATAGAGGGCGCGGGACTAGGCTACAATGAGCAGTTCTTC.

V is TRBV28 and J is TRBJ2-7; 8 bases align to TRBD2. In germline, CDR1 is MDHEN, CDR2 SYDVKM. CDR3 length: 14 residues. J lost 2 bases, V lost 8 bases, and 8 bases had no gene match. In DNA form, the CDR3 reads TGTGCCAGCGCTAGCGGGCAGCCGCCCTACGAGCAGTACTTC. It specifies CASASGQPPYEQYF.

The chain joins TRBV6-6 to TRBJ1-2, with D unresolved. CDR1 MNHNY and CDR2 SVGAGI come from the germline V gene (reference sequence). V was pared by 4 bases and J by 7 bases, with 13 bases between. The CDR3 runs to 13 residues. CDR3 in amino acids: CASSSEVRLGYTF. CDR3 DNA: TGTGCCAGCAGTTCCGAAGTAAGACTTGGCTACACCTTC.

The V gene is TRBV2, the J gene TRBJ1-5, with a possible D match to TRBD1 (6 bases). V was pared by 7 bases and J by 0 bases, with 13 bases between. Germline loops: CDR1 SNHLY, CDR2 FYNNEI. This CDR3 comprises 15 residues. CDR3 protein: CASTRSRGSNQPQHF. DNA of the CDR3: TGTGCCAGCACCCGATCCAGGGGTAGCAATCAGCCCCAGCATTTT. Looking up the rest from reference TRBV2 and TRBJ1-5 gives the full variable domain: EPEVTQTPSHQVTQMGQEVILRCVPISNHLYFYWYRQILGQKVEFLVSFYNNEISEKSEIFDDQFSVERPDGSNFTLKIRSTKLEDSAMYFCASTRSRGSNQPQHFGDGTRLSIL.

This chain uses TRBV28 with TRBJ2-3, with a possible D match to TRBD1 (5 bases). Trimming left V 5 bases short and J 2 bases short, with 20 bases between. In germline, CDR1 is MDHEN, CDR2 SYDVKM. This CDR3 region has 17 residues. The CDR3 here is CASSDPRQGRNTDTQYF. CDR3 coding DNA: TGTGCCAGCAGTGACCCCCGGCAGGGTAGGAACACAGATACGCAGTATTTT.